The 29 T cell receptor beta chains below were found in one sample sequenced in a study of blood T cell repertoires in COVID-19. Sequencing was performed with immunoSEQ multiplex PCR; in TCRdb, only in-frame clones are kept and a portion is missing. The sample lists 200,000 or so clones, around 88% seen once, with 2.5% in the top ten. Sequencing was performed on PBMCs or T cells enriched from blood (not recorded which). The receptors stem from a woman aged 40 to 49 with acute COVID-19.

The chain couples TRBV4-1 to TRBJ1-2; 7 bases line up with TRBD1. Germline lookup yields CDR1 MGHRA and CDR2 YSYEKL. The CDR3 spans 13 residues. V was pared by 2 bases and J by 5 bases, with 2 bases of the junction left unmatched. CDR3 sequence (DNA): TGCGCCAGCAGCCAACCGGGACAGTATGGCTACACCTTC. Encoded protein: CASSQPGQYGYTF.

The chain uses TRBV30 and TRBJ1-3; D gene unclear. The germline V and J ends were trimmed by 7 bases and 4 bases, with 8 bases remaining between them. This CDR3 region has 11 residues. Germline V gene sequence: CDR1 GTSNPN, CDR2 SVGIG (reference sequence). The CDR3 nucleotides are TGTGCCTCCCAGGTGGGAAACACCATATATTTT. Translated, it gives CASQVGNTIYF.

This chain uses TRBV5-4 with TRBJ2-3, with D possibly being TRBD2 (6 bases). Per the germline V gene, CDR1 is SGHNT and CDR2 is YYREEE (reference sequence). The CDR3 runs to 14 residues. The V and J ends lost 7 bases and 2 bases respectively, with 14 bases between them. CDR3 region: CASQGGAPTDTQYF. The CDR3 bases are TGTGCCAGCCAAGGAGGGGCGCCCACAGATACGCAGTATTTT. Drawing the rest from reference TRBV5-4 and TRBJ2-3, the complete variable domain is ETGVTQSPTHLIKTRGQQVTLRCSSQSGHNTVSWYQQALGQGPQFIFQYYREEENGRGNFPPRFSGLQFPNYSSELNVNALELDDSALYLCASQGGAPTDTQYFGPGTRLTVL.

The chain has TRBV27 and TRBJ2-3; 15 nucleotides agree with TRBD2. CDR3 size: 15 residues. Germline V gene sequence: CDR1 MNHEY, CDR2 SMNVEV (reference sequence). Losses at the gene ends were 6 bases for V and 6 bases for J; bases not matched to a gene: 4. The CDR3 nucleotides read TGTGCCAGCAGGCTGGGACTAGCGGGAGGCGATACGCAGTATTTT. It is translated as CASRLGLAGGDTQYF.

This chain's CDR3 is CASSQPREHYEQYV. The CDR3 region has the DNA TGTGCCAGCAGCCAACCTAGGGAGCACTACGAGCAGTACGTC. V usage is TRBV21-1 and J usage is TRBJ2-7; the table's D gene call, TRBD2, was not cross checked with the DNA. TRBV21-1 is a pseudogene segment. This CDR3 contains 14 residues.

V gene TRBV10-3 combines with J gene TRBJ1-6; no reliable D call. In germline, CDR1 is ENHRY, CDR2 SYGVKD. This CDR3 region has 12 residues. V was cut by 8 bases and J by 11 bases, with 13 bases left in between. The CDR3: CAISGGNTPLHF. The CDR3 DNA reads TGTGCCATCTCCGGAGGGAACACACCCCTCCACTTT.

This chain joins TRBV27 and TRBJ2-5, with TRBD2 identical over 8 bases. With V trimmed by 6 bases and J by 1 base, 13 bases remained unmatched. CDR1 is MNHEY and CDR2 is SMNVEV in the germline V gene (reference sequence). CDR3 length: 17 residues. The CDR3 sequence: CASRALAGRSFQETQYF. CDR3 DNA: TGTGCCAGCAGGGCCTTAGCGGGGCGATCTTTCCAAGAGACCCAGTACTTC.

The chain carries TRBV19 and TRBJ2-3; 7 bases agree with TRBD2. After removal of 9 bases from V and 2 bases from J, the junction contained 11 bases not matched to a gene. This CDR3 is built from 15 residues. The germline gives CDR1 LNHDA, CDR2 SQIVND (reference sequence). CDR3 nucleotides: TGTGCCAGCTCCCAAGCGGGATCGTACACAGATACGCAGTATTTT. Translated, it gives CASSQAGSYTDTQYF.

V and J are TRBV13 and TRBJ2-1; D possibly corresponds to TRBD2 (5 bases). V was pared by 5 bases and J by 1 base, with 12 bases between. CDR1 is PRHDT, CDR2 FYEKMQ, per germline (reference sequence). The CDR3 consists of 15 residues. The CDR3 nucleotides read TGTGCCAGCAGCCCCGGAAGGGAGTCCTACAATGAGCAGTTCTTC. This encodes CASSPGRESYNEQFF.

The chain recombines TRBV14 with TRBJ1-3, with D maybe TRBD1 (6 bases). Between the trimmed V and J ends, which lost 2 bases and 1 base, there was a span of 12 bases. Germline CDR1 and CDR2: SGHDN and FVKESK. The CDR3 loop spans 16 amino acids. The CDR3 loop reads CASSQKVTGSGNTIYF. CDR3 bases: TGTGCCAGCAGCCAAAAAGTAACAGGGTCTGGAAACACCATATATTTT.

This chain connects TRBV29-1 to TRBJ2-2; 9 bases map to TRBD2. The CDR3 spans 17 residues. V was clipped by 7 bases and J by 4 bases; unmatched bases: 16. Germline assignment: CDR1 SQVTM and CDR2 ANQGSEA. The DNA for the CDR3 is TGCAGCGCAGGGGGATACGGGGCGGGAGGGTTCACCGGGGAGCTGTTTTTT. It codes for CSAGGYGAGGFTGELFF.

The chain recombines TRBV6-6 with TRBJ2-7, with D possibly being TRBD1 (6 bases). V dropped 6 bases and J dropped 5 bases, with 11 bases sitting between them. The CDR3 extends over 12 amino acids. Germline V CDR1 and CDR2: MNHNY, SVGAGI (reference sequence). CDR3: CASRADRNEQYF. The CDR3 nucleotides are TGTGCCAGCAGGGCCGACAGGAACGAGCAGTACTTC.

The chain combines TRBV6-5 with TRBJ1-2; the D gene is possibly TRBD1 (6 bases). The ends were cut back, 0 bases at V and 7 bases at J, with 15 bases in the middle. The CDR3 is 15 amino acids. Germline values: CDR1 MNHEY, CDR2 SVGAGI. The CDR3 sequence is CASSYSGAGAGGYTF. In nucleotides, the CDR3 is TGTGCCAGCAGTTACTCGGGGGCAGGGGCCGGTGGCTACACCTTC.

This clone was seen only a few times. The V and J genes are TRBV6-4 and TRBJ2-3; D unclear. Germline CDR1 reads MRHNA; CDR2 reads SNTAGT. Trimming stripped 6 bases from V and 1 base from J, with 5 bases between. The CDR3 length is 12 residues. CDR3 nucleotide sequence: TGTGCCAGCAGACTCCGCACAGATACGCAGTATTTT. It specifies CASRLRTDTQYF.

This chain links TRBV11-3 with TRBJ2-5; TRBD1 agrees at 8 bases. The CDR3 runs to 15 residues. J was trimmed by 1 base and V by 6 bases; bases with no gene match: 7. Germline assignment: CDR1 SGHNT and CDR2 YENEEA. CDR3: CASSSTGGGQETQYF. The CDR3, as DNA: TGTGCCAGCAGTTCAACAGGGGGTGGCCAAGAGACCCAGTACTTC.

CDR3 DNA: TGCGCCAGCAGCTTGGGAACAGTCAATGAGCAGTTCTTC. Translating gives CASSLGTVNEQFF. The chain combines TRBV5-1 with TRBJ2-1; no clear D gene. The CDR3 loop spans 13 amino acids. Deletions cut 0 bases from V and 6 bases from J, with 7 bases between. Germline V gene data show CDR1 as SGHRS and CDR2 as YFSETQ.

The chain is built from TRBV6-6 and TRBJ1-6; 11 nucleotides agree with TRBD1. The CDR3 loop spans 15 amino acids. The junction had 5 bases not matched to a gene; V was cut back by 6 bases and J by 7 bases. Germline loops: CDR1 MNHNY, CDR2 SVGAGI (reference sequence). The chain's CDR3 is CASSLGTGGNSPLHF. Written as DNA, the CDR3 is TGTGCCAGCAGCCTGGGGACAGGGGGGAATTCACCCCTCCACTTT.

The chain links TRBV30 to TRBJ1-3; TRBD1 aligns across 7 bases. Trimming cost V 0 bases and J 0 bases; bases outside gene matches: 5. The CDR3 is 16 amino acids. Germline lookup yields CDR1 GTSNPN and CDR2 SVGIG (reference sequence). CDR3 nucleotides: TGTGCCTGGAGTGTGGGGGACAGTCTCTCTGGAAACACCATATATTTT. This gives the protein CAWSVGDSLSGNTIYF.

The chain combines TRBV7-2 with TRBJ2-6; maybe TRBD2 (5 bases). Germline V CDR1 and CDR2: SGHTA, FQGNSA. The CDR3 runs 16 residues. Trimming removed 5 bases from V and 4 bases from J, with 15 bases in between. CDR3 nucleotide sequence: TGTGCCAGCAGCCAGAACAAACCGGGAGGGGCCAACGTCCTGACTTTC. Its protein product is CASSQNKPGGANVLTF.

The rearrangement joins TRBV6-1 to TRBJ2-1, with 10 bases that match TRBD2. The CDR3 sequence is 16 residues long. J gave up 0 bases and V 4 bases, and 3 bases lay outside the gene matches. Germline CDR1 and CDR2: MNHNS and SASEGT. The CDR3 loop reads CASSASSGSSYNEQFF. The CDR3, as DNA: TGTGCCAGCAGTGCCTCTAGCGGGAGCTCCTACAATGAGCAGTTCTTC.

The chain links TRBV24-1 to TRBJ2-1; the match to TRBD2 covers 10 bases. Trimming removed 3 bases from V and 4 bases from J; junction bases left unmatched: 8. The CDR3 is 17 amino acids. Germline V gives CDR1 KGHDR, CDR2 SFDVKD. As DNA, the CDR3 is TGTGCCACCAGTGATCTCCGAGCGGGAGGGAGTTACAATGAGCAGTTCTTC. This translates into CATSDLRAGGSYNEQFF.

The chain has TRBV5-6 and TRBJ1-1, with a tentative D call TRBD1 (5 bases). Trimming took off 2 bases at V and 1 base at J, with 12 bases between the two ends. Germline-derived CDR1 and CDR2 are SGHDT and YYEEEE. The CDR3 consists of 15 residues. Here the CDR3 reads CASSFRGIQNTEAFF. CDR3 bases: TGTGCCAGCAGCTTTCGGGGGATCCAGAACACTGAAGCTTTCTTT.

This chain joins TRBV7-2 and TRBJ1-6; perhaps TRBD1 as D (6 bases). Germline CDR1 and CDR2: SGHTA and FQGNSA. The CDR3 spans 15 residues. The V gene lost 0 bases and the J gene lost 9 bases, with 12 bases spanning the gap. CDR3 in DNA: TGTGCCAGCAGCTTAGCTAGGGGGAAGGGTTCACCCCTCCACTTT. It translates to CASSLARGKGSPLHF.

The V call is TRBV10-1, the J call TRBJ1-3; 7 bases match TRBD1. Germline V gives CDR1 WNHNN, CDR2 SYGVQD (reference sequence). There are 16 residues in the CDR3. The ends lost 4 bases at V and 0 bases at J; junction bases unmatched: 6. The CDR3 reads CASSGDRETSGNTIYF. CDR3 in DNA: TGCGCCAGCAGTGGAGACAGGGAGACCTCTGGAAACACCATATATTTT.

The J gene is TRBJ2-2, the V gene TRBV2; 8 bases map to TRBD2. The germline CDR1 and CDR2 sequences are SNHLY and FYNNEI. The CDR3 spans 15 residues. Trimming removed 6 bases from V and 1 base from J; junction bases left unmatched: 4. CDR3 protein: CASRTGLVNTGELFF. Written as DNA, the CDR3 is TGTGCCAGCAGGACGGGACTAGTGAACACCGGGGAGCTGTTTTTT.

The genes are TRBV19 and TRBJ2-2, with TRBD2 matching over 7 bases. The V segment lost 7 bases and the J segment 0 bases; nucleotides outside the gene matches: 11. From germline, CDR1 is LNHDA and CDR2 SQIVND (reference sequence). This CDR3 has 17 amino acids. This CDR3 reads CASIATRSGANTGELFF. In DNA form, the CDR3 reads TGTGCCAGTATAGCTACGAGGAGCGGGGCGAACACCGGGGAGCTGTTTTTT.

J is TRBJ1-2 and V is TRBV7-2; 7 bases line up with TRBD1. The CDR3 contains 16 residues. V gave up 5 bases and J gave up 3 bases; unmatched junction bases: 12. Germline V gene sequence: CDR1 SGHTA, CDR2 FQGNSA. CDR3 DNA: TGTGCCAGCAGCCGCGCTGGGTTCACAGGGGACTATGGCTACACCTTC. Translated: CASSRAGFTGDYGYTF.

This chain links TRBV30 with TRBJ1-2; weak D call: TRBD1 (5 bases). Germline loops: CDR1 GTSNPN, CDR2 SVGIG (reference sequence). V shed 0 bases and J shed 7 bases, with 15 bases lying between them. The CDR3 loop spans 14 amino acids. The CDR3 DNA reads TGTGCCTGGAGTGTACTCCCCAGGGAATCTGGCTACACCTTC. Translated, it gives CAWSVLPRESGYTF.

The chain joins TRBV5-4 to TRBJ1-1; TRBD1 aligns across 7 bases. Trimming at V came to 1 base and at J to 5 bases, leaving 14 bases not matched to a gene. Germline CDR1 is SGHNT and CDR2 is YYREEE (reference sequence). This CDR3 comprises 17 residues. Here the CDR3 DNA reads TGTGCCAGCAGCTTGAAACAGGGGAAGCTGTGGAGAACTGAAGCTTTCTTT. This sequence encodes CASSLKQGKLWRTEAFF.